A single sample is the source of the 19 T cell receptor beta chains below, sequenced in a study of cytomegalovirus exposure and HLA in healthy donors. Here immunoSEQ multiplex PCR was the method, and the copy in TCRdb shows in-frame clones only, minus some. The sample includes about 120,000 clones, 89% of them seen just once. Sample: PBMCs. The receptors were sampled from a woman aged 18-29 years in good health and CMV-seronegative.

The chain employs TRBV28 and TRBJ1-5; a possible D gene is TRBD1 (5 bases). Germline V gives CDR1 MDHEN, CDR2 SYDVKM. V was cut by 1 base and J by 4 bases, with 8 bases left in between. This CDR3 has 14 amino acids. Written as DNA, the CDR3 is TGTGCCAGCAGTTTATCTCAGGGTAATCAGCCCCAGCATTTT. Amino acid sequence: CASSLSQGNQPQHF.

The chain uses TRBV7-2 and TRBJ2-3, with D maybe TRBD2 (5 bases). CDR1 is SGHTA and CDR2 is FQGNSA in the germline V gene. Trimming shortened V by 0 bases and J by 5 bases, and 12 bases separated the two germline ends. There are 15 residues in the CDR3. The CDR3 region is CASSLAKGGEDTQYF. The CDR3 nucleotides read TGTGCCAGCAGCTTAGCAAAAGGAGGTGAAGATACGCAGTATTTT.

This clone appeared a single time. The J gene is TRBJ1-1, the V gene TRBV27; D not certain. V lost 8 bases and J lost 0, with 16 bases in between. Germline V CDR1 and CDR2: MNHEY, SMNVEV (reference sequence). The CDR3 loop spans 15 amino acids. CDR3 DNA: TGTGCCAGCCGCCCTTCAGGTGACATGAACACTGAAGCTTTCTTT. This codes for CASRPSGDMNTEAFF.

Here the CDR3 DNA reads TGCAGCGGAACCCGTGTGGCAGGGTTGGTTAATGAGCAGTTCTTC. It translates to CSGTRVAGLVNEQFF. The chain combines TRBV29-1 with TRBJ2-1, with D possibly being TRBD1 (5 bases). Per the germline V gene, CDR1 is SQVTM and CDR2 is ANQGSEA. This CDR3 region has 15 residues. Trimming shortened V by 7 bases and J by 7 bases, and 23 bases separated the two germline ends.

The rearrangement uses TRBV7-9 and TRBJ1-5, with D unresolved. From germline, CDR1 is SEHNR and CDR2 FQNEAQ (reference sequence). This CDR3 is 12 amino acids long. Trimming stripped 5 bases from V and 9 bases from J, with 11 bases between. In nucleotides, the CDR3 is TGTGCCAGCAGCCGTGAGGATCGGCCCCAGCATTTT. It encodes CASSREDRPQHF.

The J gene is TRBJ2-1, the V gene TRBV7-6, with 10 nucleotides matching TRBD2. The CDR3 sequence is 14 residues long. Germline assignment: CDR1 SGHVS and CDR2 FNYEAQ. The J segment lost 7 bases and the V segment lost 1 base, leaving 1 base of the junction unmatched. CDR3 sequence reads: CASSLEAGGNEQFF. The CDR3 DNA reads TGTGCCAGCAGCTTAGAAGCGGGAGGGAATGAGCAGTTCTTC.

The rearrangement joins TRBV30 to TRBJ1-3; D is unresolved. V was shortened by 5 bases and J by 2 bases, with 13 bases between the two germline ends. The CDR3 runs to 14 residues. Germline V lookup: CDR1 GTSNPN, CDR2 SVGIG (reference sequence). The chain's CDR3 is CAWGRQVAGNTIYF. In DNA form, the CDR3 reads TGTGCCTGGGGGAGGCAGGTAGCTGGAAACACCATATATTTT.

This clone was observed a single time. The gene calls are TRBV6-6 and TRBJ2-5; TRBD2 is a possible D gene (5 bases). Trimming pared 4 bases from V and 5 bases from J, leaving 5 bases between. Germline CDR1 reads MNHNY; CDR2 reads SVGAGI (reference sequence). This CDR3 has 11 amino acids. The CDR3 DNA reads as TGTGCCAGCAGTTCGGGGGAGACCCAGTACTTC. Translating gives CASSSGETQYF.

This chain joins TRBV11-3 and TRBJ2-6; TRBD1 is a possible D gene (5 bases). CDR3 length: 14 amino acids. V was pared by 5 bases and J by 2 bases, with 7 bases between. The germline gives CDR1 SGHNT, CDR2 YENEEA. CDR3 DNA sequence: TGTGCCAGCAGCCCAGGGACTGGGGCCAACGTCCTGACTTTC. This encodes CASSPGTGANVLTF.

The CDR3 sequence: CASSFSLNEQFF. The CDR3, as DNA: TGTGCCAGCAGCTTTTCACTCAATGAGCAGTTCTTC. The rearrangement joins TRBV7-2 to TRBJ2-1; D not certain. Germline CDR1 and CDR2: SGHTA and FQGNSA. The V end lost 3 bases, the J end lost 6 bases, and 6 bases lay between the germline ends. CDR3 length: 12 amino acids.

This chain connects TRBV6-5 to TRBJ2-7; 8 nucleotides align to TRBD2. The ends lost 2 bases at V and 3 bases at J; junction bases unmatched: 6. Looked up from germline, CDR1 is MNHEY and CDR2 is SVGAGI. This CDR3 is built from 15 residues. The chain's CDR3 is CASSYGTSGNYEQYF. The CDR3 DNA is TGTGCCAGCAGTTACGGTACTAGCGGCAACTACGAGCAGTACTTC.

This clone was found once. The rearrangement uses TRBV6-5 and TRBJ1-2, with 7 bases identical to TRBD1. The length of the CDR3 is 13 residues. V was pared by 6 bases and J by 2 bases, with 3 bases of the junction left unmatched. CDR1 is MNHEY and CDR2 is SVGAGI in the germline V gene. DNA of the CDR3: TGTGCCAGCAGATCGGACAGGAACTATGGCTACACCTTC. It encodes CASRSDRNYGYTF.

This CDR3 is CASSLSDREGGYTF. The DNA for the CDR3 is TGTGCCAGCAGCTTGTCGGACAGGGAGGGTGGCTACACCTTC. This rearrangement joins TRBV5-5 to TRBJ1-2; 8 bases are a match to TRBD1. Germline V gene lookup returns CDR1 SGHKS and CDR2 YYEKEE (reference sequence). This CDR3 contains 14 residues. Germline trimming cut 1 base from V and 7 bases from J; bases unmatched to any gene: 6.

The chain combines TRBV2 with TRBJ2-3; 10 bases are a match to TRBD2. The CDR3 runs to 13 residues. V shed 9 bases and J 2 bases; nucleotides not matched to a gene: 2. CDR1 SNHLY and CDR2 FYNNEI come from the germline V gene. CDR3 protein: CASLAGDTDTQYF. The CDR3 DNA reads TGTGCCAGTCTAGCGGGGGACACAGATACGCAGTATTTT. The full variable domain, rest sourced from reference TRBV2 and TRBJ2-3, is EPEVTQTPSHQVTQMGQEVILRCVPISNHLYFYWYRQILGQKVEFLVSFYNNEISEKSEIFDDQFSVERPDGSNFTLKIRSTKLEDSAMYFCASLAGDTDTQYFGPGTRLTVL.

In DNA, the CDR3 is TGTGCCAGCAGCTTTAAGGAGGACCGCCTAAAGAACACCTTC. Encoded protein: CASSFKEDRLKNTF. The chain couples TRBV7-2 to TRBJ1-2, with unresolved D. Trimming stripped 3 bases from V and 12 bases from J, with 20 bases between. Germline CDR1 SGHTA, CDR2 FQGNSA. The CDR3 is made up of 14 amino acids.

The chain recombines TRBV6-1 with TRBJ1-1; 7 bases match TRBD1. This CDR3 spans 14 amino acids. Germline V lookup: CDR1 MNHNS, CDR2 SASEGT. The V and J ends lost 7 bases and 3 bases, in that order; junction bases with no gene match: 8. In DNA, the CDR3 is TGTGCCAGCACAAACAGGGGATGGGACACTGAAGCTTTCTTT. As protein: CASTNRGWDTEAFF.

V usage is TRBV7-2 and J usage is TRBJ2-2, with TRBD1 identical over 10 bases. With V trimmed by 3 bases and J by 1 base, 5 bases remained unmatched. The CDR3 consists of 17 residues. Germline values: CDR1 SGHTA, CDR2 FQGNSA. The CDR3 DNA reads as TGTGCCAGCAGCTTCCCCGGGACAGGGGTGAACACCGGGGAGCTGTTTTTT. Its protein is CASSFPGTGVNTGELFF.

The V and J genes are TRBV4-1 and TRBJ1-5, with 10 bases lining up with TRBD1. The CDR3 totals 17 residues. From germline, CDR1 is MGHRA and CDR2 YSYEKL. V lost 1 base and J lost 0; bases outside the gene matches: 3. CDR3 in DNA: TGCGCCAGCAGCCAAGTGGGGACAGGGGCTAGCAATCAGCCCCAGCATTTT. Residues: CASSQVGTGASNQPQHF.

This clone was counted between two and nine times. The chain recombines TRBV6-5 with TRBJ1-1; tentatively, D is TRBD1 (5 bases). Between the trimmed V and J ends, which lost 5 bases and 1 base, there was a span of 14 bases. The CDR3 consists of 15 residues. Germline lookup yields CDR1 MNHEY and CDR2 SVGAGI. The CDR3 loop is CASSGKGAGNTEAFF. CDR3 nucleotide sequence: TGTGCCAGCAGTGGCAAAGGGGCAGGGAACACTGAAGCTTTCTTT.